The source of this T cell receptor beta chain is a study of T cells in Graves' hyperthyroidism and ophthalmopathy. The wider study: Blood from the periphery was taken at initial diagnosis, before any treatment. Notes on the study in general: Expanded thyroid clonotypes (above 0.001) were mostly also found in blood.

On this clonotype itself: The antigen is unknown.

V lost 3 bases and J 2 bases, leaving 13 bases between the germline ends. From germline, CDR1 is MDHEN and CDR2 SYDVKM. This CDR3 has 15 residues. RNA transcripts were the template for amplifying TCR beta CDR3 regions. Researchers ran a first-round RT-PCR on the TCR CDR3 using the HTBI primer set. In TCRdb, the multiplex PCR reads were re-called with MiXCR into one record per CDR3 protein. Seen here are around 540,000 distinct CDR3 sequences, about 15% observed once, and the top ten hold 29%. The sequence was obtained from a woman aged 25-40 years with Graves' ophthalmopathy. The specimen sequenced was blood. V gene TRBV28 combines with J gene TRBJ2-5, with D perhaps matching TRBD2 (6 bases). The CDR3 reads CASSLRLVIQETQYF. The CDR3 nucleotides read TGTGCCAGCAGTTTGAGACTAGTTATTCAAGAGACCCAGTACTTC.